Below are 24 T cell receptor beta chains sequenced from a single sample in a study of blood T cell repertoires in COVID-19 (dated by TCRdb to 2019 to 2021). The method behind the library was the immunoSEQ multiplex PCR assay. Held by TCRdb, this immuneACCESS table contains in-frame sequences only and omits some clones. Under half of the omission traces to an unresolved V gene where checked; the cause of the rest is unknown. The sample table records roughly 150,000 clones; 70% to 85% of these occur just once. Around 7.2% of the sample is in the top ten clones. The sample taken for sequencing was peripheral blood. The receptors originated from a woman aged 50 to 60 in a cohort sampled during active or convalescent COVID-19.

V and J are TRBV30 and TRBJ2-3; TRBD1 matches 8 bases. Germline CDR1 GTSNPN, CDR2 SVGIG (reference sequence). The J segment lost 5 bases and the V segment lost 4 bases, leaving 17 bases of the junction unmatched. The CDR3 extends over 17 amino acids. Here the CDR3 reads CAWTPKGRTGLGDTQYF. In DNA, the CDR3 is TGTGCCTGGACCCCCAAGGGCCGGACAGGGCTCGGAGATACGCAGTATTTT.

The J gene is TRBJ1-6, the V gene TRBV9; D ambiguous. From germline, CDR1 is SGDLS and CDR2 YYNGEE. There are 16 residues in the CDR3. The V end lost 0 bases, the J end lost 8 bases, and 15 bases lay between the germline ends. The CDR3 region is CASSVGASGRDSPLHF. The CDR3 DNA reads TGTGCCAGCAGCGTAGGAGCTTCCGGGCGGGATTCACCCCTCCACTTT.

The gene calls are TRBV4-2 and TRBJ2-1; weak D call: TRBD2 (5 bases). This CDR3 comprises 13 residues. Trimming cost V 0 bases and J 6 bases, with 6 bases left between them. Germline CDR1 LGHNA, CDR2 YNFKEQ. The CDR3 loop reads CASSQDLANEQFF. The CDR3 region has the DNA TGTGCCAGCAGCCAAGATCTAGCCAATGAGCAGTTCTTC.

The chain links TRBV7-2 to TRBJ2-7, with 9 bases that match TRBD1. The germline gives CDR1 SGHTA, CDR2 FQGNSA. V trimming: 6 bases; J trimming: 2 bases; junction bases outside the gene matches: 5. CDR3 size: 14 residues. The CDR3 reads CASRTGTGPYEQYF. DNA for the CDR3: TGTGCCAGCAGAACCGGGACAGGGCCCTACGAGCAGTACTTC.

The V and J genes are TRBV10-3 and TRBJ2-5; D not resolved. Looked up from germline, CDR1 is ENHRY and CDR2 is SYGVKD. Trimming took 0 bases from V and 4 from J, leaving 6 bases between them. The CDR3 length is 13 residues. CDR3 in amino acids: CAISESTRETQYF. The CDR3 DNA reads as TGTGCCATCAGTGAGTCGACTCGAGAGACCCAGTACTTC.

The chain combines TRBV30 with TRBJ2-3, with 12 bases identical to TRBD1. The CDR3 has 16 residues. CDR1 is GTSNPN and CDR2 is SVGIG in the germline V gene (reference sequence). Trimming cost V 5 bases and J 5 bases; bases outside gene matches: 11. As DNA, the CDR3 is TGTGCCTGGTCTACGGGGACAGGGGGCTTGCAAGATACGCAGTATTTT. Translation: CAWSTGTGGLQDTQYF.

The rearrangement links TRBV4-1 to TRBJ2-7; the D gene is possibly TRBD1 (6 bases). The V end was cut by 1 base, the J end by 3 bases, with 13 bases between. CDR3 length equals 15 residues. Germline loops: CDR1 MGHRA, CDR2 YSYEKL. Written as DNA, the CDR3 is TGCGCCAGCAGCCAAGTATCGGGGACAATCTACGAGCAGTACTTC. Translated: CASSQVSGTIYEQYF.

This chain joins TRBV19 and TRBJ1-5, with TRBD1 matching over 9 bases. CDR1 LNHDA and CDR2 SQIVND come from the germline V gene (reference sequence). This CDR3 comprises 15 residues. J lost 5 bases, V lost 3 bases, and 5 bases had no gene match. CDR3 in amino acids: CASSMVRQGDQPQHF. CDR3 nucleotides: TGTGCCAGTAGTATGGTTCGACAGGGGGATCAGCCCCAGCATTTT. Complete variable domain (other parts from reference TRBV19 and TRBJ1-5): DGGITQSPKYLFRKEGQNVTLSCEQNLNHDAMYWYRQDPGQGLRLIYYSQIVNDFQKGDIAEGYSVSREKKESFPLTVTSAQKNPTAFYLCASSMVRQGDQPQHFGDGTRLSIL.

V and J are TRBV29-1 and TRBJ1-4, with TRBD1 as a possible D gene (5 bases). V lost 6 bases and J lost 3, with 11 bases in between. The CDR3 is made up of 13 amino acids. Germline values: CDR1 SQVTM, CDR2 ANQGSEA. The CDR3 nucleotides are TGCAGCGTACGGCCGGGGGCTAATGAAAAACTGTTTTTT. This translates into CSVRPGANEKLFF.

The rearrangement uses TRBV29-1 and TRBJ2-1, with D maybe TRBD1 (6 bases). CDR3 length: 16 amino acids. Germline V CDR1 and CDR2: SQVTM, ANQGSEA. The V gene lost 0 bases and the J gene lost 6 bases, with 18 bases spanning the gap. The CDR3 bases are TGCAGCGTTGAAGATCTTGTCAGGGGTTGGATCAATGAGCAGTTCTTC. It is translated as CSVEDLVRGWINEQFF.

V is TRBV6-1 and J is TRBJ2-2; 13 positions match TRBD2. The trim removed 3 bases at V and 7 bases at J, leaving 11 bases unmatched. This CDR3 spans 18 amino acids. Germline V gene data show CDR1 as MNHNS and CDR2 as SASEGT. The CDR3 region is CASSDPALAGGPDGELFF. The CDR3 nucleotides are TGTGCCAGCAGTGATCCGGCACTAGCGGGGGGGCCCGACGGGGAGCTGTTTTTT.

CDR3 nucleotides: TGTGCCAGCAGCCAAACTAGCGGGGGCTACGAGCAGTACTTC. Its protein product is CASSQTSGGYEQYF. The J gene is TRBJ2-7, the V gene TRBV6-5, with 11 nucleotides matching TRBD2. The CDR3 extends over 14 amino acids. V was pared by 6 bases and J by 3 bases, with 4 bases of the junction left unmatched. Germline loops: CDR1 MNHEY, CDR2 SVGAGI.

The chain has TRBV15 and TRBJ2-1; D is perhaps TRBD1 (6 bases). This CDR3 has 18 amino acids. Trimming stripped 1 base from V and 4 bases from J, with 20 bases between. CDR1 LNHNV and CDR2 YYDKDF come from the germline V gene (reference sequence). The CDR3 bases are TGTGCCACCAGCAGAGCAGGGGCCCCCCTCGTTCCTTACAATGAGCAGTTCTTC. This translates into CATSRAGAPLVPYNEQFF.

The chain recombines TRBV27 with TRBJ1-1; 10 positions match TRBD1. Trimming cost V 4 bases and J 5 bases; bases outside gene matches: 10. Germline CDR1 and CDR2: MNHEY and SMNVEV (reference sequence). The CDR3 runs to 16 residues. The CDR3 here is CASSSPLTGGETEAFF. CDR3 DNA sequence: TGTGCCAGCAGTTCCCCTCTGACAGGGGGCGAAACTGAAGCTTTCTTT.

This clone was counted once. Here the CDR3 reads CASSAGTGASYEQYF. CDR3 DNA: TGCGCCAGCAGCGCCGGGACAGGGGCCTCCTACGAGCAGTACTTC. The V gene is TRBV4-1, the J gene TRBJ2-7; 10 bases line up with TRBD1. The V gene end was trimmed by 5 bases and the J gene end by 0 bases; junction bases not matched to a gene: 4. Per the germline V gene, CDR1 is MGHRA and CDR2 is YSYEKL. The CDR3 is made up of 15 amino acids.

This chain's CDR3 is CASSLNGQNTEAFF. CDR3 in DNA: TGTGCCAGCAGCTTAAATGGGCAGAACACTGAAGCTTTCTTT. The V and J genes are TRBV7-3 and TRBJ1-1; D is ambiguous. Germline CDR1 is SGHTA and CDR2 is FQGTGA. V was clipped by 1 base and J by 1 base, with 7 bases between them. This CDR3 region has 14 residues.

The V gene is TRBV18, the J gene TRBJ1-5; D gene ambiguous. The CDR3 has 14 residues. Germline V gene data show CDR1 as KGHSH and CDR2 as LQKENI. V was shortened by 3 bases and J by 6 bases, with 12 bases between the two germline ends. CDR3 bases: TGTGCCAGCTCACCTCCGAGTAAGCGTCAGCCCCAGCATTTT. Translated, it gives CASSPPSKRQPQHF.

This rearrangement joins TRBV6-1 to TRBJ1-5, with TRBD1 matching over 10 bases. The CDR3 runs 20 residues. Germline assignment: CDR1 MNHNS and CDR2 SASEGT. V trimming: 1 base; J trimming: 4 bases; junction bases outside the gene matches: 16. The CDR3 region has the DNA TGTGCCAGCAGTGAAGGCCGTATTTCCCGGGACAGGGGAAGGAATCAGCCCCAGCATTTT. Its protein is CASSEGRISRDRGRNQPQHF.

In its sample, this clone was seen once. V is TRBV5-6 and J is TRBJ1-1, with D perhaps TRBD1 (6 bases). This CDR3 is built from 13 residues. Trimming cost V 1 base and J 8 bases, with 12 bases left between them. The germline CDR1 and CDR2 sequences are SGHDT and YYEEEE. This chain's CDR3 is CASSLKFGQEAFF. DNA of the CDR3: TGTGCCAGCAGCTTGAAATTCGGACAGGAAGCTTTCTTT.

In its sample, this clone was seen a few times. The chain couples TRBV7-6 to TRBJ2-3; 14 bases line up with TRBD2. Per the germline V gene, CDR1 is SGHVS and CDR2 is FNYEAQ. Trimming cost V 6 bases and J 1 base; bases outside gene matches: 3. CDR3 length: 16 amino acids. CDR3 amino acids: CASRRTSGGRTDTQYF. The DNA of the CDR3 is TGTGCCAGCAGACGGACTAGCGGGGGGCGCACAGATACGCAGTATTTT.

The genes are TRBV30 and TRBJ2-7; 9 bases map to TRBD2. CDR1 and CDR2 from the germline V gene are GTSNPN and SVGIG (reference sequence). V dropped 0 bases and J dropped 2; count of bases not matched to a gene: 2. The CDR3 spans 14 residues. The CDR3 here is CAWSVSGGAYEQYF. CDR3 bases: TGTGCCTGGAGTGTTAGCGGGGGTGCCTACGAGCAGTACTTC.

V is TRBV15 and J is TRBJ1-2; 8 bases match TRBD1. V dropped 0 bases and J dropped 4; count of bases not matched to a gene: 7. From germline, CDR1 is LNHNV and CDR2 YYDKDF (reference sequence). This CDR3 region has 16 residues. The CDR3 coding sequence is TGTGCCACCAGCAGAGATCGGTCCAGGGGGCCCTATGGCTACACCTTC. This sequence encodes CATSRDRSRGPYGYTF.

The chain employs TRBV19 and TRBJ1-1; weak D call: TRBD1 (6 bases). The CDR3 length is 14 residues. Germline loops: CDR1 LNHDA, CDR2 SQIVND (reference sequence). V was pared by 8 bases and J by 6 bases, with 19 bases between. The CDR3 loop is CASSAGGGWSEAFF. The CDR3 DNA reads as TGTGCCAGTTCGGCTGGGGGCGGGTGGTCTGAAGCTTTCTTT.

The chain has TRBV27 and TRBJ1-2; TRBD1 aligns across 9 bases. CDR3 length equals 14 residues. Trimming at V came to 8 bases and at J to 6 bases, leaving 10 bases not matched to a gene. Germline loops: CDR1 MNHEY, CDR2 SMNVEV (reference sequence). The CDR3 loop reads CASALRDRAHGYTF. The CDR3, as DNA: TGTGCCAGCGCCCTCCGGGACAGGGCTCATGGCTACACCTTC.